These T cell receptor beta chains were read from a single sample in a study of identical twins. TCRdb recomputed calls from the 5' RACE reads with MiXCR, one row per CDR3 protein. In the table there are 300,000 to 350,000 distinct CDR3 sequences, more than 9% of which are singletons. This sample was also put to use in a study of yellow fever vaccine responses in identical twins.

The sequenced sample consisted of CD8+ T cells sorted from blood. The receptors were gathered from a woman under 30 in good health. CDR3s include the opening cysteine and the closing phenylalanine or tryptophan. Fields, in order: V gene, CDR3 length, clone size, J gene, D gene, CDR3 DNA, CDR3 protein. D genes are given only for firm matches. Expanded clones are given a class, and other clones once, few, many or no size at all.

>TRBV27|14|-|TRBJ2-1|TRBD2
TGTGCCAGCAGTTTAGCGGGGGGATTTGCTGAGCAGTTCTTC
CASSLAGGFAEQFF
>TRBV20-1|13|few|TRBJ2-2|-
TGCAGTGCTAGAGCGAGGAACACCGGGGAGCTGTTTTTT
CSARARNTGELFF
>TRBV12-3/TRBV12-4|12|few|TRBJ2-1|-
TGTGCCAGCAGTTCGTCCTACCATGAGCAGTTCTTC
CASSSSYHEQFF
>TRBV4-1|16|few|TRBJ1-1|TRBD1
TGCGCCAGCAGCCAAGCATTTAGGACAGGGGGCACTGAAGCTTTCTTT
CASSQAFRTGGTEAFF
>TRBV5-4|19|-|TRBJ2-3|TRBD2
TGTGCCAGCAGCTTGAAGGCTAGCGGGAGGGCCTTCAGCACAGATACGCAGTATTTT
CASSLKASGRAFSTDTQYF
>TRBV4-1|17|-|TRBJ2-4|-
TGCGCCAGCAGCGAAAGGGGGATGGGCGGGGCGGAAAACATTCAGTACTTC
CASSERGMGGAENIQYF
>TRBV12-3/TRBV12-4|15|few|TRBJ2-3|-
TGTGCCAGCAGTTTACCGGGGGAGGTCACAGATACGCAGTATTTT
CASSLPGEVTDTQYF
>TRBV12-3/TRBV12-4|12|-|TRBJ2-7|-
TGTGCCAGCAGTTTTGCTCCTTACGAGCAGTACTTC
CASSFAPYEQYF
>TRBV27|15|-|TRBJ2-7|-
TGTGCCAGCAGTTTGGAGGCGGGTAGCTCCTACGAGCAGTACTTC
CASSLEAGSSYEQYF
>TRBV27|16|-|TRBJ2-5|TRBD2
TGTGCCAGCAGTTTGGTAGCGGGGGGGCCCCTAGAGACCCAGTACTTC
CASSLVAGGPLETQYF
>TRBV13|16|-|TRBJ2-1|TRBD2
TGTGCCAGCAGCGCGGGTAGGAGCGGGGGAAACAATGAGCAGTTCTTC
CASSAGRSGGNNEQFF
>TRBV12-3/TRBV12-4|17|many|TRBJ2-3|TRBD2
TGTGCCAGCAGTTTAGTGGAAACAATCGGGAGGCCGGATACGCAGTATTTT
CASSLVETIGRPDTQYF
>TRBV4-1|16|many|TRBJ2-1|-
TGCGCCAGCAGCCACGACGGACTGAAGATTTACAATGAGCAGTTCTTC
CASSHDGLKIYNEQFF
>TRBV2|18|-|TRBJ2-7|TRBD2
TGTGCCAGCAGTGAAATCGATCTAGCGGGAGTTTTTCCCTACGAGCAGTACTTC
CASSEIDLAGVFPYEQYF
>TRBV12-3/TRBV12-4|12|-|TRBJ2-7|-
TGTGCCAGCACCAGCAGCCTCTACGAGCAGTACTTC
CASTSSLYEQYF
>TRBV6-1|16|-|TRBJ1-5|-
TGTGCCAGCAGACCGAGGGCTGTCCGCGGGGATCAGCCCCAGCATTTT
CASRPRAVRGDQPQHF
>TRBV9|18|-|TRBJ2-2|-
TGTGCCAGCAGCGTATCTCTTAGGGGCGAGATGAACACCGGGGAGCTGTTTTTT
CASSVSLRGEMNTGELFF
>TRBV20-1|14|many|TRBJ2-5|TRBD1
TGCAGTGCTAGTGCCGGACAGGGTTCAGAGACCCAGTACTTC
CSASAGQGSETQYF
>TRBV20-1|14|few|TRBJ2-1|-
TGCAGTGCCAACCCCCTGGACACATCCCATGAGCAGTTCTTC
CSANPLDTSHEQFF
>TRBV12-3/TRBV12-4|17|few|TRBJ2-3|TRBD2
TGTGCCAGCAGTTTAGGGCTAGCGGGGATAGGCACAGATACGCAGTATTTT
CASSLGLAGIGTDTQYF
>TRBV6-5|12|-|TRBJ2-6|-
TGTGCCAGCAGGGATGGGGCCAACGTCCTGACTTTC
CASRDGANVLTF
>TRBV7-8|14|-|TRBJ2-7|-
TGTGCCAGCAGCTTTTCAGGGCCGACGTACGAGCAGTACTTC
CASSFSGPTYEQYF
>TRBV9|13|many|TRBJ1-1|-
TGTGCCAGCAGCGGCGGGGGGAACACTGAAGCTTTCTTT
CASSGGGNTEAFF
>TRBV5-1|17|few|TRBJ2-7|TRBD1
TGCGCCAGCAGCTTTAATTCGGGACAGGGTTATCCCTACGAGCAGTACTTC
CASSFNSGQGYPYEQYF
>TRBV9|14|few|TRBJ2-7|-
TGTGCCAGCAGCCCCCGGGACTTAGCCTACGAGCAGTACTTC
CASSPRDLAYEQYF
>TRBV20-1|16|-|TRBJ1-5|-
TGCAGTGCTAGAGATAGGGGAGTGGCGGAAAATCAGCCCCAGCATTTT
CSARDRGVAENQPQHF
>TRBV12-3/TRBV12-4|14|many|TRBJ2-1|TRBD2
TGTGCCAGCAGTTTAGGGGGCGCGGGAGATGAGCAGTTCTTC
CASSLGGAGDEQFF
>TRBV28|14|-|TRBJ2-7|TRBD2
TGTGCCACCTGGGGAGGGGCCAGCTCCTACGAGCAGTACTTC
CATWGGASSYEQYF
>TRBV20-1|16|-|TRBJ2-1|-
TGCAGTGCTAGAGATTTTCGGGACACTTACTACAATGAGCAGTTCTTC
CSARDFRDTYYNEQFF
>TRBV12-3/TRBV12-4|13|few|TRBJ2-5|-
TGTGCCAGCAGTTTTCAATTTGGGGAGACCCAGTACTTC
CASSFQFGETQYF
>TRBV11-2|14|-|TRBJ1-1|-
TGTGCCAGCAGCTTAGTAAGGGGAGGCACTGAAGCTTTCTTT
CASSLVRGGTEAFF
>TRBV12-3/TRBV12-4|13|-|TRBJ1-1|-
TGTGCCAGCAGTATAGTCGAGGGCACTGAAGCTTTCTTT
CASSIVEGTEAFF
>TRBV7-9|16|few|TRBJ2-3|-
TGTGCCAGCGATTCACTCCTGGACAGCGGGGAAGATACGCAGTATTTT
CASDSLLDSGEDTQYF
>TRBV28|13|-|TRBJ2-5|-
TGTGCCAGCAGTTTAATCTGGGGGGAGACCCAGTACTTC
CASSLIWGETQYF
>TRBV18|15|few|TRBJ2-6|-
TGTGCCAGCTCACGGCGGCGGTCTGGGGCCAACGTCCTGACTTTC
CASSRRRSGANVLTF
>TRBV2|14|few|TRBJ2-1|-
TGTGCCAGCAGCCTTCGGCAGGAGGTCAATGAGCAGTTCTTC
CASSLRQEVNEQFF
>TRBV5-1|15|-|TRBJ1-4|TRBD1
TGCGCCAGCAGCCCCTGGACAGGGGGCGATGAAAAACTGTTTTTT
CASSPWTGGDEKLFF
>TRBV3-1|15|-|TRBJ2-2|-
TGTGCCAGCAGCCAAGTACAGGGCGTCAACGGGGAGCTGTTTTTT
CASSQVQGVNGELFF
>TRBV16|19|-|TRBJ2-5|TRBD1
TGTGCCAGCAGCCAACCGGACAGGGACCCGGAGGGGTCACAAGAGACCCAGTACTTC
CASSQPDRDPEGSQETQYF
>TRBV13|14|-|TRBJ2-5|-
TGTGCCAGCAGCACACTGGACAACCAAGAGACCCAGTACTTC
CASSTLDNQETQYF
>TRBV7-9|12|few|TRBJ2-1|-
TGTGCCAGCAGAGAAGCCCTCAATGAGCAGTTCTTC
CASREALNEQFF
>TRBV11-2|19|few|TRBJ2-7|TRBD2
TGTGCCAGCAGCCCCGCCCGGCTTGGTAGCGGGAGGGCCAGGAACGAGCAGTACTTC
CASSPARLGSGRARNEQYF
>TRBV7-9|15|few|TRBJ2-1|-
TGTGCCAGCAGCTCGACCCCGGACAGCATCAATGAGCAGTTCTTC
CASSSTPDSINEQFF
>TRBV7-3|15|-|TRBJ2-1|-
TGTGCCAGCAGCTTTGGAGTCGGCGCCTACAATGAGCAGTTCTTC
CASSFGVGAYNEQFF
>TRBV7-9|16|-|TRBJ1-2|-
TGTGCCAGCAGCCTGCCTAGTTCGGGGGATAACTATGGCTACACCTTC
CASSLPSSGDNYGYTF
>TRBV7-9|14|-|TRBJ1-5|TRBD1
TGTGCCAGCAGCTTCGGGACAGGGGTACAGCCCCAGCATTTT
CASSFGTGVQPQHF
>TRBV7-9|11|many|TRBJ2-7|-
TGTGCCAGCAGCCCCGGGGGTGAGCAGTACTTC
CASSPGGEQYF
>TRBV5-1|16|many|TRBJ2-3|-
TGCGCCAGCAGCTCCCAGCAGGTGTGGAACACAGATACGCAGTATTTT
CASSSQQVWNTDTQYF
>TRBV12-3/TRBV12-4|13|many|TRBJ2-2|TRBD2
TGTGCCAGCAAGGGAGGGGACACCGGGGAGCTGTTTTTT
CASKGGDTGELFF